This passage covers 20 T cell receptor beta chains from one sample sequenced in a study of tumor-infiltrating lymphocytes in primary liver carcinoma. Researchers generated TCR beta cDNA from about 0.5 ug of total RNA, relying on a constant-region primer. Modified slightly, ARM-PCR produced TCR beta libraries over three nested multiplex PCR rounds. A C-beta reverse primer and TRBV1-TRBV30 forward primers served in each of the first two PCR rounds, at about 9 cycles apiece. TCRdb fed the multiplex PCR reads into MiXCR, producing one record per CDR3 protein. Of more than 100,000 distinct CDR3 sequences listed, around 60% were seen once; the top ten hold around 9.7%. The approximately 17-32 mg bulk tissue piece was not sorted before simultaneous RNA and DNA extraction. The source material was liver tumor tissue from sampling region 1. Subset meaning: tumor region T1, superior pole. Receptors were obtained from a woman in her sixties with primary liver carcinoma and hepatitis B virus infection.

Note on this clonotype: The junction and the germline gene differ at one end; a read error may be behind it. V is TRBV11-2 and J is TRBJ2-3; 7 positions match TRBD1. Germline lookup yields CDR1 SGHAT and CDR2 FQNNGV. The CDR3 consists of 16 residues. CDR3 protein: CASGLAGQAIADTHYF. The CDR3 DNA reads as TGTGCCAGCGGCTTAGCCGGACAGGCGATCGCAGATACGCACTATTTT. The full variable domain, with the rest looked up from reference TRBV11-2 and TRBJ2-3, is EAGVAQSPRYKIIEKRQSVAFWCNPISGHATLYWYQQILGQGPKLLIQFQNNGVVDDSQLPKDRFSAERLKGVDSTLKIQPAKLEDSAVYLCASGLAGQAIADTHYFGPGTRLTVL.

Details on this clonotype: A much bigger clone sits one base away, suggesting this may be a read error. This chain connects TRBV28 to TRBJ2-7; D possibly uses TRBD1 or TRBD2 (6 bases each). Trimming shortened V by 6 bases and J by 2 bases, and 20 bases separated the two germline ends. The CDR3 is 16 residues long. CDR1 and CDR2 from the germline V gene are MDHEN and SYDVKM. For the CDR3, the DNA is TGTGCCAGCAGCCCTAGGGGGGACGGGCGCACCTACGAGCAGTACTTC. Amino acids: CASSPRGDGRTYEQYF.

Remarks on this clonotype: A read error may explain this, as a much larger clone is one base away. The rearrangement uses TRBV4-1 and TRBJ2-7; 7 bases are shared with TRBD1. The ends lost 4 bases at V and 9 bases at J; junction bases unmatched: 15. Germline V gives CDR1 MGHRA, CDR2 YSYEKL. The CDR3 is 15 residues long. CDR3 nucleotide sequence: TGCGCCAGCAGCCCTGACAGGGCAGGGCGCAGCGGGCAGTACTTC. This encodes CASSPDRAGRSGQYF.

This clonotype has ten or more counts. The chain employs TRBV12-5 and TRBJ2-1, with 9 bases identical to TRBD2. Germline lookup yields CDR1 LGHNT and CDR2 FRNRAP. This CDR3 is built from 12 residues. The V and J ends lost 8 bases and 7 bases, in that order; junction bases with no gene match: 3. CDR3 sequence (DNA): TGTGCTAGTAGCGGGAGGAAGAATGAGCAGTTCTTC. Residues: CASSGRKNEQFF. Variable domain in full (rest from reference TRBV12-5 and TRBJ2-1): DARVTQTPRHKVTEMGQEVTMRCQPILGHNTVFWYRQTMMQGLELLAYFRNRAPLDDSGMPKDRFSAEMPDATLATLKIQPSEPRDSAVYFCASSGRKNEQFFGPGTRLTVL.

The V gene is TRBV14, the J gene TRBJ1-2; D is unresolved. Trimming removed 4 bases from V and 4 bases from J, with 19 bases in between. CDR3 length: 16 residues. Germline CDR1 is SGHDN and CDR2 is FVKESK. CDR3 DNA sequence: TGTGCCAGCAGCCGAGATATCCCGGGAAGGATCTATGGCTACACCTTC. Its protein is CASSRDIPGRIYGYTF.

This clonotype came up once. It may be a read error: a sequence one base away is much more abundant. The chain has TRBV4-1 and TRBJ1-2; 8 bases fit TRBD1. CDR1 MGHRA and CDR2 YSYEKL come from the germline V gene. V was clipped by 3 bases and J by 10 bases; unmatched bases: 10. The CDR3 has 14 residues. Here the CDR3 reads CASSQDQGARDYTF. DNA for the CDR3: TGCGCCAGCAGCCAGGATCAGGGGGCGCGTGACTACACCTTC.

In the case of this clonotype: A read error may be the cause here, since a much bigger clone is one base away. The chain combines TRBV13 with TRBJ2-7, with 12 bases matching TRBD2. Germline CDR1 reads PRHDT; CDR2 reads FYEKMQ (reference sequence). This CDR3 has 14 amino acids. CDR3 sequence (DNA): TGTGCCGGCAGCTTAGGACTAGCGGGACGGGAGCAGTACTTC. It encodes CAGSLGLAGREQYF.

This clonotype was recorded many times. This chain links TRBV5-6 with TRBJ2-2; 7 positions match TRBD2. This CDR3 comprises 16 residues. The junction had 8 bases not matched to a gene; V was cut back by 1 base and J by 5 bases. Germline-derived CDR1 and CDR2 are SGHDT and YYEEEE. The CDR3, as DNA: TGTGCCAGCAGCTTGATGAGCGGGACCACAACCGGGGAGCTGTTTTTT. Translating gives CASSLMSGTTTGELFF.

Comment on this clonotype: Relative to the germline gene, one junction end is altered; a read error may explain this. This chain uses TRBV24-1 with TRBJ2-2, with 10 bases that match TRBD1. This CDR3 has 17 amino acids. Germline loops: CDR1 KGHDR, CDR2 SFDVKD. DNA for the CDR3: TGTGTCACCAGTGACCCCGGGACAGGGGCGAACACCGGGGAGCTGTTTTTT. Its translation is CVTSDPGTGANTGELFF.

This clonotype was counted between two and nine times. The V gene is TRBV30, the J gene TRBJ1-1; tentatively, D is TRBD1 (6 bases). The CDR3 extends over 12 amino acids. Trimming pared 5 bases from V and 1 base from J, leaving 8 bases between. Germline V gene lookup returns CDR1 GTSNPN and CDR2 SVGIG (reference sequence). CDR3 nucleotide sequence: TGTGCCTGGGGACAGACGAACACTGAAGCTTTCTTT. This sequence encodes CAWGQTNTEAFF.

This clonotype was detected a few times. V is TRBV20-1 and J is TRBJ1-5; D perhaps matches TRBD1 (6 bases). The CDR3 loop spans 15 amino acids. Germline V CDR1 and CDR2: DFQATT, SNEGSKA (reference sequence). V shed 6 bases and J shed 4 bases, with 19 bases lying between them. CDR3 bases: TGCAGTGCCCTTCAACCGGGACACGGTAATCAGCCCCAGCATTTT. This gives the protein CSALQPGHGNQPQHF.

The V and J genes are TRBV11-3 and TRBJ2-3; 9 positions agree with TRBD2. Trimming took 5 bases from V and 10 from J; bases not matched to a gene: 25. Germline CDR1 SGHNT, CDR2 YENEEA. This CDR3 is built from 19 residues. The CDR3 loop reads CASSLETSGLTFQRDAQYF. The CDR3 region has the DNA TGTGCCAGCAGCCTCGAGACTAGCGGATTAACATTCCAACGGGATGCGCAGTATTTT.

Details on this clonotype: A much larger clone differs from this one at a single base, so this may be a read error. This chain uses TRBV6-6 with TRBJ2-3; D ambiguous. The CDR3 is 12 amino acids. CDR1 is MNHNY and CDR2 is SVGAGI in the germline V gene (reference sequence). CDR3 protein: CAGSYSTDTQYF. For the CDR3, the DNA is TGTGCCGGCAGTTACTCGACAGATACGCAGTATTTT.

The V gene is TRBV12-5, the J gene TRBJ1-2, with D possibly being TRBD1 (6 bases). Germline V lookup: CDR1 LGHNT, CDR2 FRNRAP. Trimming removed 0 bases from V and 7 bases from J, with 15 bases in between. The CDR3 extends over 15 amino acids. CDR3 nucleotides: TGTGCTAGTGGTTTGGTACAGGGAGGTGCAATTGGCTACACCTTC. Encoded protein: CASGLVQGGAIGYTF.

This clonotype has just one count. One junction end disagrees with the germline gene, perhaps due to a read error. The chain uses TRBV12-3 or TRBV12-4 and TRBJ2-1; 8 bases line up with TRBD2. The CDR3 loop spans 13 amino acids. CDR3 protein: CASTEVAGHEQYF. In DNA, the CDR3 is TGTGCCAGCACCGAAGTAGCGGGACATGAGCAGTATTTC.

Regarding this clonotype: Being one base from a much bigger clone, this may be a read error. The gene calls are TRBV7-8 and TRBJ1-1; D is unclear. The germline V gene has CDR1 SGHVS and CDR2 FQNEAQ. CDR3 length equals 11 residues. The CDR3 loop is CVSSLMSEAFF. The CDR3 coding sequence is TGTGTCAGCAGCTTAATGAGTGAAGCTTTCTTT.

Of note for this clonotype: A read error may be the cause here, since a much bigger clone is one base away. The chain carries TRBV29-1 and TRBJ2-1; 7 nucleotides agree with TRBD1. This CDR3 is built from 13 residues. Per the germline V gene, CDR1 is SQVTM and CDR2 is ANQGSEA. Written as DNA, the CDR3 is TGCAGCGACGAAGGGGGCTCCTACACTGAGCAGTTCTTC. The encoded protein is CSDEGGSYTEQFF.

Worth noting for this clonotype: Since a much larger clone is just one base distant, this may be a read error. J is TRBJ2-7 and V is TRBV10-2; 8 bases agree with TRBD1. The V and J ends lost 8 bases and 7 bases, in that order; junction bases with no gene match: 7. The germline CDR1 and CDR2 sequences are WSHSY and SAAADI. The CDR3 consists of 12 residues. CDR3 bases: TGCGCCAGCCGGGACAGGACTACAGAGCAGTACTTC. Encoded protein: CASRDRTTEQYF.

The chain employs TRBV28 and TRBJ2-5; TRBD2 aligns across 13 bases. Germline CDR1 is MDHEN and CDR2 is SYDVKM. The ends lost 3 bases at V and 5 bases at J; junction bases unmatched: 9. This CDR3 is built from 17 residues. Written as DNA, the CDR3 is TGTGCCAGCAGTTTGGGGACTAGCGGGACCTCGAGTGAGACCCAGTACTTC. It encodes CASSLGTSGTSSETQYF.

Concerning this clonotype: The junction and the germline gene differ at one end; a read error may be behind it. This chain uses TRBV10-2 with TRBJ2-1; D unresolved. CDR3 size: 14 residues. The germline V gene encodes CDR1 WSHSY and CDR2 SAAADI. The CDR3 nucleotides are TGCGCCAGCAGTGCCCTCGAGTCCGTGAATGAGCAGTCCTTC. It specifies CASSALESVNEQSF.